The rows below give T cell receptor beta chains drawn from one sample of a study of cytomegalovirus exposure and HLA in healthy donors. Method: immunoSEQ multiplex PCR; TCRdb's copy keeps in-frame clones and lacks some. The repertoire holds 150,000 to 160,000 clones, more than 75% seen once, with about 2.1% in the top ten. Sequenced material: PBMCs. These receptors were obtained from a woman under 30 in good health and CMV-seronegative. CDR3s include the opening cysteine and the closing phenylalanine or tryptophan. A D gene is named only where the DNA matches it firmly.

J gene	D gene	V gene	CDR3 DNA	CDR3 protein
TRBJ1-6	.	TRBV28	TGTGCCAGCAGCTTGGCACAGGGTGATTCACCCCTCCACTTT	CASSLAQGDSPLHF
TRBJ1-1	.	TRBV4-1	TGCGCCAGCAGCCAAGAGGGAGGGCCCGGGACACCTAACACTGAAGCTTTCTTT	CASSQEGGPGTPNTEAFF
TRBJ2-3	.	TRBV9	TGTGCCAGCAGCGGACTAGTTGGGAGCGCAGATACGCAGTATTTT	CASSGLVGSADTQYF
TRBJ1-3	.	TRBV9	TGTGCCAGCAGCGTAGAGCCGCGCTCTGGAAACACCATATATTTT	CASSVEPRSGNTIYF
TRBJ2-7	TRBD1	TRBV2	TGTGCCAGCAGTCAGGGGGCGCAAAACGAGCAGTACTTC	CASSQGAQNEQYF
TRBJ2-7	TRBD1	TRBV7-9	TGTGCCAGCAGCTCGGGGACAGGCTCCTACGAGCAGTACTTC	CASSSGTGSYEQYF
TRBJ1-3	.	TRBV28	TGTGCCAGCAGTTTCCAGGGTTCGGGAAACACCATATATTTT	CASSFQGSGNTIYF
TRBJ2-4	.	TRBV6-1	TGTGCCAGCAGTGAGAACGAGGACATTCAGTACTTC	CASSENEDIQYF
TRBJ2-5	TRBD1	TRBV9	TGTGCCAGCAGCGTAGGGAGCCCCCAGGGGGCCCAGTACTTC	CASSVGSPQGAQYF
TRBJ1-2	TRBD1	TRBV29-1	TGCAGCGCCGGGGGACAGAGCTATGGCTACACCTTC	CSAGGQSYGYTF
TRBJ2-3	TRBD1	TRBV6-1	TGTGCCAGCAGCCTGGGACAGTCAGATACGCAGTATTTT	CASSLGQSDTQYF
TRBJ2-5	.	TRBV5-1	TGCGCCAGCTCAAAACGGGAGACCCAGTACTTC	CASSKRETQYF
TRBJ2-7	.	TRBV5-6	TGTGCCAGCAGTTTACGGTCCACCTACGAGCAGTACTTC	CASSLRSTYEQYF
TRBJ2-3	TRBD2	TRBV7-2	TGTGCCAGCAGCTTAGCTCTGTCTAGCGGGGTCGACACAGATACGCAGTATTTT	CASSLALSSGVDTDTQYF
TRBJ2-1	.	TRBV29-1	TGCAGCGTGGTCCGGGGGGAGCAGTTCTTC	CSVVRGEQFF